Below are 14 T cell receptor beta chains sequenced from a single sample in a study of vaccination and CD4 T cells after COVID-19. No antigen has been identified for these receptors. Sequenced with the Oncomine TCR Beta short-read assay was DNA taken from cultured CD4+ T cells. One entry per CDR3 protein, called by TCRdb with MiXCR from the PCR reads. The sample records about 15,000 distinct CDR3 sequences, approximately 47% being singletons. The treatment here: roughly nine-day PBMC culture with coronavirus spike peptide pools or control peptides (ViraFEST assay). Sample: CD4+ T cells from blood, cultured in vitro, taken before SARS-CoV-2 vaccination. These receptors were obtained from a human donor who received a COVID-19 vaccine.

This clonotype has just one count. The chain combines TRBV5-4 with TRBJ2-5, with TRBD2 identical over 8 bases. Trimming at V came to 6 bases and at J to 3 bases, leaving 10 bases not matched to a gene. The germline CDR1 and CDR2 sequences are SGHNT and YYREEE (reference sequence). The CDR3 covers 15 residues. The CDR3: CASNRFGGGEETQYF. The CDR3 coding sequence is TGTGCCAGCAACCGCTTCGGGGGGGGCGAAGAGACCCAGTACTTC.

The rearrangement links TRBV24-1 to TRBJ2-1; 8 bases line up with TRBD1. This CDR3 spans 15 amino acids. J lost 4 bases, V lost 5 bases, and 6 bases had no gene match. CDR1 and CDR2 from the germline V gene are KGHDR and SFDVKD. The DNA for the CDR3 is TGTGCCACCAGTGGTTCCCGGGACAGGTACAATGAGCAGTTCTTC. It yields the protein CATSGSRDRYNEQFF.

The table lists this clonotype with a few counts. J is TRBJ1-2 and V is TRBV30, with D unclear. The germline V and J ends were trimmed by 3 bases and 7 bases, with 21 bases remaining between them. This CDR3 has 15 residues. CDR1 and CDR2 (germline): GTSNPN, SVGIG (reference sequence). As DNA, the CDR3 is TGTGCCTGGAGCTTGGGAGCTAACGCACCAAGTGGCTACACCTTC. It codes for CAWSLGANAPSGYTF.

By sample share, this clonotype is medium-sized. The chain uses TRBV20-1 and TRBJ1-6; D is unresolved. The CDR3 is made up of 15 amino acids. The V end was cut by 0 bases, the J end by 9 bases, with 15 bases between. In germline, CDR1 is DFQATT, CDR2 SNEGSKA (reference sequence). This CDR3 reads CSARDPRVQFSPLHF. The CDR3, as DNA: TGCAGTGCTAGAGATCCGAGGGTCCAGTTTTCACCCCTCCACTTT.

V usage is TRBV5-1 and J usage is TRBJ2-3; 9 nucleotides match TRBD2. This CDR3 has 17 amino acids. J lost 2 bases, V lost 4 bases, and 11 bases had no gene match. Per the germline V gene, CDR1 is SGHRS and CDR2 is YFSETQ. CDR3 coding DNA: TGCGCCAGCAGCCTCGGAGCGGGGGGTACAACCACAGATACGCAGTATTTT. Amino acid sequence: CASSLGAGGTTTDTQYF.

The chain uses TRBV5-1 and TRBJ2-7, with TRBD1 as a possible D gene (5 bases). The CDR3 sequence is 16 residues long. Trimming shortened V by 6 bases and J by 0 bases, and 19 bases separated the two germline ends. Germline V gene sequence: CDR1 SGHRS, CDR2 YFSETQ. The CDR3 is CASKVPPQEPSYEQYF. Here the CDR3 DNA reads TGCGCCAGCAAGGTGCCACCACAGGAACCCTCCTACGAGCAGTACTTC.

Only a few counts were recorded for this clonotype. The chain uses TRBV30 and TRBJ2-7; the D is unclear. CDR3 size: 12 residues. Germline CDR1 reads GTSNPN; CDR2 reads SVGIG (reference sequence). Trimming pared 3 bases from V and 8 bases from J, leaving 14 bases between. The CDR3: CAWRRDSHKQYF. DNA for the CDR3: TGTGCCTGGAGACGAGACTCCCACAAGCAGTACTTC.

The CDR3 DNA reads TGTGCCAGCAGCTTAGTAGAGGGACAGCAAGAGACCCAGTACTTC. Translated: CASSLVEGQQETQYF. V and J are TRBV7-9 and TRBJ2-5; TRBD1 aligns across 7 bases. Germline-derived CDR1 and CDR2 are SEHNR and FQNEAQ (reference sequence). V was pared by 1 base and J by 2 bases, with 4 bases of the junction left unmatched. The CDR3 is 15 residues long.

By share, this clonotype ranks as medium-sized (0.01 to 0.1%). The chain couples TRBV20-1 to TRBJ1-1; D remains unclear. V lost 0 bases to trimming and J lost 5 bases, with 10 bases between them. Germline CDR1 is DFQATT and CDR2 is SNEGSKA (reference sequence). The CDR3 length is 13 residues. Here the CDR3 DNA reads TGCAGTGCTAGAGAGGCGGCAGCTACTGAAGCTTTCTTT. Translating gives CSAREAAATEAFF.

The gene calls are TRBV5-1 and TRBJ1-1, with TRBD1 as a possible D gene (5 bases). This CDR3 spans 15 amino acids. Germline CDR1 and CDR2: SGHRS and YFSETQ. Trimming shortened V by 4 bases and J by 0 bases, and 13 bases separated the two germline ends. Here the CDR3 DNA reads TGCGCCAGCAGCCCGGGACGGCCAATGAACACTGAAGCTTTCTTT. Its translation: CASSPGRPMNTEAFF.

CDR3 sequence reads: CASLPGENTGELFF. The CDR3 nucleotides are TGTGCCAGCTTGCCCGGGGAGAACACCGGGGAGCTGTTTTTT. The chain has TRBV6-2 or TRBV6-3 and TRBJ2-2; D may be TRBD2 (5 bases). Germline CDR1 reads MNHEY; CDR2 reads SVGEGT. CDR3 size: 14 residues. V gave up 8 bases and J gave up 1 base, with 11 bases separating them.

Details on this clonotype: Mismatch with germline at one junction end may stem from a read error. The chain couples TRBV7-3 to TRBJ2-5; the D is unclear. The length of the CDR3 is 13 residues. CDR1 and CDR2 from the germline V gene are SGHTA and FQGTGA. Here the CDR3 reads CASSLTDLEIQYF. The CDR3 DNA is TGTGCCAGCAGCTTAACGGACCTTGAGATCCAGTACTTC.

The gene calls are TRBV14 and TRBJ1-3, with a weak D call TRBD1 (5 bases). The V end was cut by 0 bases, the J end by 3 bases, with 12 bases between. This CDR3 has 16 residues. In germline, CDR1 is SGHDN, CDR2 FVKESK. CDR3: CASSQEILGGGNTIYF. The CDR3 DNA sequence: TGTGCCAGCAGCCAAGAAATTTTGGGGGGTGGAAACACCATATATTTT.

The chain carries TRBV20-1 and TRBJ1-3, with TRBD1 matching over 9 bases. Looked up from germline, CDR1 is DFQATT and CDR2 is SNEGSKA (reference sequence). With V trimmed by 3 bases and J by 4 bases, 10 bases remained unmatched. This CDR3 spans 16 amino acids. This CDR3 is CSARPTGTGKGNTIYF. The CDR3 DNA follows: TGCAGTGCTAGGCCTACCGGGACAGGGAAGGGAAACACCATATATTTT.